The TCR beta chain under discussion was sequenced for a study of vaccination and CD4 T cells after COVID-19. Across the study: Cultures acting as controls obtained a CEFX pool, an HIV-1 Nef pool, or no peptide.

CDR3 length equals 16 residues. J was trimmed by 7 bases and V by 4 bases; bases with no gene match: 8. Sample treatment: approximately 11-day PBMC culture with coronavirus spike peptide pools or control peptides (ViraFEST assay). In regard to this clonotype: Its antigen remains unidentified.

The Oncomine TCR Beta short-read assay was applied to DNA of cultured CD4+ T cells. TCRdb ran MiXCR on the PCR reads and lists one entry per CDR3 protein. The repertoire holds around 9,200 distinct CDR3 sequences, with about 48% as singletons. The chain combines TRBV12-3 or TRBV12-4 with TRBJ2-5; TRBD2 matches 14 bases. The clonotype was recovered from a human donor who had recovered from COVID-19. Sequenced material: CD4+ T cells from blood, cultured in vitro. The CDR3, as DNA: TGTGCCAGCAGTTCCCGGACTAGCGGGGGGAAGGGGACCCAGTACTTC. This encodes CASSSRTSGGKGTQYF.